The 18 T cell receptor beta chains below were found in one sample sequenced in a study of blood T cell repertoires in COVID-19. Sequenced by immunoSEQ multiplex PCR; TCRdb stores in-frame clones only, minus some. Altogether hundreds of thousands of clones are present, just over 85% being singletons, with the ten largest covering roughly 1.4%. The sample consisted of peripheral blood. The receptors here all came from a woman aged 25 to 39 with active or convalescent COVID-19.

The CDR3 is CASNTGDRTGELFF. CDR3 nucleotides: TGTGCCAGCAACACAGGGGATCGCACCGGGGAGCTGTTTTTT. The V and J genes are TRBV7-9 and TRBJ2-2; TRBD1 aligns across 7 bases. Germline assignment: CDR1 SEHNR and CDR2 FQNEAQ (reference sequence). This CDR3 region has 14 residues. V was clipped by 7 bases and J by 4 bases; unmatched bases: 6.

V gene TRBV5-6 combines with J gene TRBJ1-6, with a possible D match to TRBD1 (6 bases). Germline-derived CDR1 and CDR2 are SGHDT and YYEEEE. Trimming removed 4 bases at V and 9 bases at J, with 8 bases between. CDR3 length: 12 residues. CDR3 amino acids: CASSGRGSPLHF. Here the CDR3 DNA reads TGTGCCAGCAGCGGCAGGGGTTCACCCCTCCACTTT. Variable domain in full (rest from reference TRBV5-6 and TRBJ1-6): DAGVTQSPTHLIKTRGQQVTLRCSPKSGHDTVSWYQQALGQGPQFIFQYYEEEERQRGNFPDRFSGHQFPNYSSELNVNALLLGDSALYLCASSGRGSPLHFGNGTRLTVT.

The rearrangement uses TRBV18 and TRBJ2-1; 12 nucleotides align to TRBD1. The CDR3 sequence is 15 residues long. The J segment lost 8 bases and the V segment lost 0 bases, leaving 2 bases of the junction unmatched. CDR1 and CDR2 (germline): KGHSH, LQKENI. Here the CDR3 DNA reads TGTGCCAGCTCACCACCGGGACAGGGGGCGGATGAGCAGTTCTTC. This translates into CASSPPGQGADEQFF.

This chain uses TRBV27 with TRBJ2-7, with TRBD1 matching over 8 bases. Trimming removed 5 bases from V and 2 bases from J; junction bases left unmatched: 5. Germline CDR1 and CDR2: MNHEY and SMNVEV (reference sequence). The CDR3 covers 14 residues. The CDR3 nucleotides read TGTGCCAGCAGTAGTACAGGGGGGACCTACGAGCAGTACTTC. This encodes CASSSTGGTYEQYF.

The V and J genes are TRBV19 and TRBJ1-5, with D tentatively TRBD1 (6 bases). The CDR3 is made up of 14 amino acids. Germline CDR1 reads LNHDA; CDR2 reads SQIVND (reference sequence). Trimming removed 4 bases at V and 10 bases at J, with 17 bases between. The CDR3 DNA reads as TGTGCCAGTAGTACACCGGGACAAGGCCATCCCCAGCATTTT. The encoded protein is CASSTPGQGHPQHF.

This clone was seen a single time. The chain links TRBV15 to TRBJ2-3; a possible D gene is TRBD2 (5 bases). The germline V and J ends were trimmed by 4 bases and 3 bases, with 8 bases remaining between them. The length of the CDR3 is 13 residues. Germline lookup yields CDR1 LNHNV and CDR2 YYDKDF (reference sequence). CDR3 DNA sequence: TGTGCCACCAGCACGCGCGGGACAGATACGCAGTATTTT. Encoded protein: CATSTRGTDTQYF.

CDR3: CASSETGRGDTLHF. The CDR3 nucleotides read TGTGCCAGCAGTGAAACGGGCAGGGGGGACACCCTCCACTTT. The chain links TRBV25-1 to TRBJ1-6; 7 nucleotides match TRBD1. The germline V gene encodes CDR1 MGHDK and CDR2 SYGVNS. The CDR3 extends over 14 amino acids. With 2 bases clipped from V and 14 bases from J, the junction kept 9 bases outside the gene matches.

This chain uses TRBV18 with TRBJ2-1; TRBD2 is a possible D gene (6 bases). The CDR3 consists of 13 residues. Trimming left V 3 bases short and J 9 bases short, with 12 bases between. Germline CDR1 is KGHSH and CDR2 is LQKENI. The CDR3 is CASSPLGGTEQFF. The CDR3 region has the DNA TGTGCCAGCTCACCGCTTGGGGGGACTGAGCAGTTCTTC.

The gene calls are TRBV4-2 and TRBJ1-1, with 8 nucleotides matching TRBD1. This CDR3 is built from 16 residues. V gave up 4 bases and J gave up 3 bases; unmatched junction bases: 10. Germline V gene sequence: CDR1 LGHNA, CDR2 YNFKEQ. The CDR3 here is CASSLVDRGADTEAFF. DNA of the CDR3: TGTGCCAGCAGCCTGGTAGACAGGGGAGCAGACACTGAAGCTTTCTTT.

The V gene is TRBV2, the J gene TRBJ2-1, with D tentatively TRBD2 (6 bases). The CDR3 has 13 residues. CDR1 and CDR2 from the germline V gene are SNHLY and FYNNEI. Trimming left V 5 bases short and J 8 bases short, with 13 bases between. CDR3 residues: CASSQVGGDEQFF. The CDR3 nucleotides are TGTGCCAGCAGTCAGGTGGGAGGAGATGAGCAGTTCTTC.

CDR3 sequence (DNA): TGTGCCAGCTCACCGGGACAGGGCTCCAATCAGCCCCAGCATTTT. Translating gives CASSPGQGSNQPQHF. V usage is TRBV18 and J usage is TRBJ1-5, with 9 positions matching TRBD1. The germline V gene encodes CDR1 KGHSH and CDR2 LQKENI. The CDR3 extends over 15 amino acids. Germline trimming cut 3 bases from V and 3 bases from J; bases unmatched to any gene: 3.

V and J are TRBV6-1 and TRBJ1-6; maybe TRBD1 (5 bases). The CDR3 extends over 16 amino acids. Trimming pared 1 base from V and 9 bases from J, leaving 16 bases between. The germline V gene encodes CDR1 MNHNS and CDR2 SASEGT. The DNA for the CDR3 is TGTGCCAGCAGTGAAGTATGGGGCTTGGGTGGTTCACCCCTCCACTTT. It translates to CASSEVWGLGGSPLHF.

The rearrangement joins TRBV3-1 (or the pseudogene TRBV3-2) to TRBJ1-2, with D possibly being TRBD1 (6 bases). V was trimmed by 7 bases and J by 2 bases, leaving 20 bases between them. In germline, CDR1 is LGHDT, CDR2 YNNKEL (reference sequence). The CDR3 spans 16 residues. The CDR3 nucleotides read TGTGCCAGCACCGATGGTCCCAAGACAGGAAACTATGGCTACACCTTC. This gives the protein CASTDGPKTGNYGYTF.

The chain has TRBV2 and TRBJ2-7; 10 bases map to TRBD1. J was trimmed by 4 bases and V by 9 bases; bases with no gene match: 9. CDR3 length: 14 residues. Looked up from germline, CDR1 is SNHLY and CDR2 is FYNNEI. The CDR3 here is CASSSGQGTYEQYF. CDR3 DNA: TGTGCCAGTAGTTCGGGACAGGGGACGTACGAGCAGTACTTC. Full variable domain (missing parts from reference TRBV2 and TRBJ2-7): EPEVTQTPSHQVTQMGQEVILRCVPISNHLYFYWYRQILGQKVEFLVSFYNNEISEKSEIFDDQFSVERPDGSNFTLKIRSTKLEDSAMYFCASSSGQGTYEQYFGPGTRLTVT.

The chain combines TRBV2 with TRBJ1-2; a weak D match, TRBD1 (5 bases). From germline, CDR1 is SNHLY and CDR2 FYNNEI. Trimming removed 7 bases at V and 6 bases at J, with 12 bases between. This CDR3 region has 12 residues. The CDR3: CASNQFRDGYTF. As DNA, the CDR3 is TGTGCCAGCAATCAGTTCAGGGATGGCTACACCTTC.

The chain employs TRBV27 and TRBJ2-2, with TRBD1 identical over 7 bases. V lost 6 bases and J lost 4; bases outside the gene matches: 5. Looked up from germline, CDR1 is MNHEY and CDR2 is SMNVEV (reference sequence). The CDR3 sequence is 14 residues long. This CDR3 is CASRIDRVTGELFF. As DNA, the CDR3 is TGTGCCAGCAGGATTGACAGGGTCACCGGGGAGCTGTTTTTT.

CDR3 loop: CASSYRTAYEQYF. The CDR3 nucleotides read TGCGCCAGCAGCTACAGGACAGCCTACGAGCAGTACTTC. The chain is built from TRBV5-1 and TRBJ2-7; possible D gene TRBD1, 6 bases. Looked up from germline, CDR1 is SGHRS and CDR2 is YFSETQ. There are 13 residues in the CDR3. The V and J ends lost 3 bases and 2 bases respectively, with 9 bases between them.

The chain joins TRBV5-1 to TRBJ2-2; weak D call: TRBD1 (6 bases). CDR1 SGHRS and CDR2 YFSETQ come from the germline V gene. Trimming left V 0 bases short and J 12 bases short, with 18 bases between. This CDR3 contains 15 residues. The CDR3 DNA reads as TGCGCCAGCAGCTTGGGGGGGCCGGGCAGGGCCCAGCTGTTTTTT. The encoded protein is CASSLGGPGRAQLFF.